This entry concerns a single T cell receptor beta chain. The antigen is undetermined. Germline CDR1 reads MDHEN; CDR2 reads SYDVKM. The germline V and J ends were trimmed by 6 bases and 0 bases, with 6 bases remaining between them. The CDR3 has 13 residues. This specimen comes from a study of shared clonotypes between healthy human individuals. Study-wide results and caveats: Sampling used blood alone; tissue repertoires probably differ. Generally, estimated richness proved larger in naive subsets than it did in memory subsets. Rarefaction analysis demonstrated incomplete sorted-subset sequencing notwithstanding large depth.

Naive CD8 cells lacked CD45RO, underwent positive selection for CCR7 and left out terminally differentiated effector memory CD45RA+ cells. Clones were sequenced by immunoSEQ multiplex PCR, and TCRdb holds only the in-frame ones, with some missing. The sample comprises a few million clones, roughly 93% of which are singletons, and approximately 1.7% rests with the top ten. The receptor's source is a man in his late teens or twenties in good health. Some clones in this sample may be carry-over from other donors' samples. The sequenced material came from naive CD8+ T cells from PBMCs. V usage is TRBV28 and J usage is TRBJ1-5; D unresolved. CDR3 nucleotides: TGTGCCAGCAGCCAACATAGCAATCAGCCCCAGCATTTT. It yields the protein CASSQHSNQPQHF.